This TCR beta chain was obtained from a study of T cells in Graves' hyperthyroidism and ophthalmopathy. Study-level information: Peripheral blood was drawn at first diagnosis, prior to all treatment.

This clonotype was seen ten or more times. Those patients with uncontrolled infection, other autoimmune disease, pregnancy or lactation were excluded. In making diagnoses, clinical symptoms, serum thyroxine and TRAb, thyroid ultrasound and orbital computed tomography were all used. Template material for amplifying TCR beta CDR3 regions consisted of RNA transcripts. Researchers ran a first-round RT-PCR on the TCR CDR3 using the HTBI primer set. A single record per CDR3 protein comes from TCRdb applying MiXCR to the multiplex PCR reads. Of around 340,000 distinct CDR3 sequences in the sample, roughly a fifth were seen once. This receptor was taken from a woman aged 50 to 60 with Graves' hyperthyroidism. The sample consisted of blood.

In DNA, the CDR3 is TGTGCCAGCAGTTTAATCGGGAGCAAGTACGAGCAGTACTTC. It yields the protein CASSLIGSKYEQYF. The genes are TRBV28 and TRBJ2-7, with D possibly TRBD2 on 6 matching bases. Per germline, CDR1 MDHEN and CDR2 SYDVKM. The V end was cut by 2 bases, the J end by 4 bases, with 12 bases between. The CDR3 length is 14 residues. Together with reference TRBV28 and TRBJ2-7, the CDR3 gives the full variable domain: DVKVTQSSRYLVKRTGEKVFLECVQDMDHENMFWYRQDPGLGLRLIYFSYDVKMKEKGDIPEGYSVSREKKERFSLILESASTNQTSMYLCASSLIGSKYEQYFGPGTRLTVT.